These 10 T cell receptor beta chains originate from one sample sequenced in a study of molecular identifiers for immune sequencing clone quantification. Via MiXCR, TCRdb re-called the PCR reads, giving one row per CDR3 protein. The sample lists 400,000 to 600,000 distinct CDR3 sequences, around 21% occurring once. Input material: naive CD8+ T cells from blood, with Jurkat cell RNA spiked in. Stated subset: FACS-sorted CD8+CD4-CCR7+CD45RA+ naive T cells. These receptors originate from a human donor in good health. Some libraries in this study had Jurkat cell RNA spiked in.

The CDR3, as DNA: TGTGCCAGCAGTTACCCGGGCAGAACCTACGAGCAGTACTTC. Residues: CASSYPGRTYEQYF. V and J are TRBV6-5 and TRBJ2-7; unclear D gene. The V end lost 2 bases, the J end lost 2 bases, and 10 bases lay between the germline ends. From germline, CDR1 is MNHEY and CDR2 SVGAGI. The CDR3 runs 14 residues.

This clonotype was detected ten times or more. The chain uses TRBV7-9 and TRBJ2-7, with TRBD1 matching 7 bases. The CDR3 runs to 15 residues. Germline V lookup: CDR1 SEHNR, CDR2 FQNEAQ (reference sequence). Trimming cost V 5 bases and J 2 bases; bases outside gene matches: 9. The DNA for the CDR3 is TGTGCCAGCAGCCGAGCCAGACAGGGAACCTACGAGCAGTACTTC. It yields the protein CASSRARQGTYEQYF.

This clonotype appeared many times. This chain uses TRBV20-1 with TRBJ2-7; possibly TRBD1 or TRBD2 for D (6 bases each). The CDR3 has 14 amino acids. Per the germline V gene, CDR1 is DFQATT and CDR2 is SNEGSKA (reference sequence). V gave up 6 bases and J gave up 4 bases, with 19 bases separating them. This chain's CDR3 is CSAWDREGGYEQYF. DNA for the CDR3: TGCAGTGCCTGGGACCGCGAAGGGGGGTACGAGCAGTACTTC.

This clonotype was detected only a few times. The chain employs TRBV19 and TRBJ2-6; D is uncertain. This CDR3 spans 15 amino acids. Germline-derived CDR1 and CDR2 are LNHDA and SQIVND (reference sequence). Trimming stripped 7 bases from V and 0 bases from J, with 10 bases between. CDR3 residues: CASKQASSGANVLTF. DNA for the CDR3: TGTGCCAGTAAGCAGGCTAGCTCTGGGGCCAACGTCCTGACTTTC.

This clonotype was observed a handful of times. The chain carries TRBV28 and TRBJ2-2; D is unresolved. The germline V gene has CDR1 MDHEN and CDR2 SYDVKM. The CDR3 has 13 amino acids. Trimming removed 5 bases from V and 5 bases from J, with 9 bases in between. The CDR3 reads CASSRIGTGELFF. CDR3 sequence (DNA): TGTGCCAGCAGTCGGATAGGGACCGGGGAGCTGTTTTTT.

With regard to this clonotype: Given a much more abundant clone one base away, this may be a read error. The J gene is TRBJ2-5, the V gene TRBV4-1, with 8 bases identical to TRBD1. The germline V gene encodes CDR1 MGHRA and CDR2 YSYEKL. The CDR3 totals 15 residues. CDR3 region: CASGQDPGGPETQYF. Here the CDR3 DNA reads TGCGCCAGCGGCCAAGATCCAGGGGGCCCAGAGACCCAGTACTTC.

Points on this clonotype: One end of the junction varies from germline; a read error may be responsible. The CDR3 loop reads CASSQYQTGTNAEAFF. The CDR3 DNA reads TGCGCCAGCAGCCAATACCAGACAGGAACGAACGCTGAAGCTTTCTTT. V and J are TRBV4-1 and TRBJ1-1, with a weak D call TRBD1 (6 bases). Germline values: CDR1 MGHRA, CDR2 YSYEKL. The CDR3 covers 16 residues.

In its sample, this clonotype was seen many times. This chain links TRBV11-2 with TRBJ2-7, with TRBD2 as a possible D gene (6 bases). CDR3 length equals 14 residues. Germline loops: CDR1 SGHAT, CDR2 FQNNGV. V gave up 3 bases and J gave up 4 bases, with 13 bases separating them. The CDR3 here is CASSFTGGDYEQYF. In DNA, the CDR3 is TGTGCCAGCAGCTTCACTGGAGGGGATTACGAGCAGTACTTC. The complete variable domain, with remaining parts taken from reference TRBV11-2 and TRBJ2-7, reads EAGVAQSPRYKIIEKRQSVAFWCNPISGHATLYWYQQILGQGPKLLIQFQNNGVVDDSQLPKDRFSAERLKGVDSTLKIQPAKLEDSAVYLCASSFTGGDYEQYFGPGTRLTVT.

The chain links TRBV4-1 to TRBJ1-2; D not resolved. V shed 0 bases and J shed 5 bases, with 13 bases lying between them. This CDR3 region has 15 residues. Germline CDR1 is MGHRA and CDR2 is YSYEKL. CDR3 in amino acids: CASSQDTGRTYGYTF. The CDR3 DNA reads TGCGCCAGCAGCCAAGATACCGGACGAACTTATGGCTACACCTTC.

V usage is TRBV30 and J usage is TRBJ1-1, with unresolved D. V gave up 2 bases and J gave up 3 bases, with 10 bases separating them. Per the germline V gene, CDR1 is GTSNPN and CDR2 is SVGIG (reference sequence). This CDR3 is built from 13 residues. CDR3 in DNA: TGTGCCTGGAGTACGAGCAGACACACTGAAGCTTTCTTT. It is translated as CAWSTSRHTEAFF.